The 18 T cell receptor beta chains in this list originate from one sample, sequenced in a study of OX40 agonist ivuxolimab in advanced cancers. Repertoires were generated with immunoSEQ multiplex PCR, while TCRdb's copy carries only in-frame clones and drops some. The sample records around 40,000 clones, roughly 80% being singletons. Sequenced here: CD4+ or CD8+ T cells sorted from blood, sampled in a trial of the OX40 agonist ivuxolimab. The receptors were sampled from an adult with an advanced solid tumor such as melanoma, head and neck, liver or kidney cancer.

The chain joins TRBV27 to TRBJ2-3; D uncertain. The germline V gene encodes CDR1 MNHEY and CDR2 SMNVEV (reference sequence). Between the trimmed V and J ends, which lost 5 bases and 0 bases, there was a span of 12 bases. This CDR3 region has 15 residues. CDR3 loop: CASSPRTVSTDTQYF. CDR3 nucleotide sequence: TGTGCCAGCAGTCCCCGGACGGTCAGCACAGATACGCAGTATTTT.

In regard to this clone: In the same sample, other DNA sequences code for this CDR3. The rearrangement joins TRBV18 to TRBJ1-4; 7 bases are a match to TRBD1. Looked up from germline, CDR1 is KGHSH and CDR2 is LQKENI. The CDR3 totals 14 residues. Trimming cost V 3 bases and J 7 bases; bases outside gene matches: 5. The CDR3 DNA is TGTGCCAGCTCACCCCGACAGGGTGGTGAAAAACTGTTTTTT. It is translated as CASSPRQGGEKLFF.

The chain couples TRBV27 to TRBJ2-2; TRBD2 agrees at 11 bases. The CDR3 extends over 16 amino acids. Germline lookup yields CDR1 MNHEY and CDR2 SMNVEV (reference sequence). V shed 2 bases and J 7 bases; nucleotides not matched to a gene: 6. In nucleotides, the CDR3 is TGTGCCAGCAGTTTAGGTCTGGGACTAGCGGTCGGGGAGCTGTTTTTT. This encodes CASSLGLGLAVGELFF.

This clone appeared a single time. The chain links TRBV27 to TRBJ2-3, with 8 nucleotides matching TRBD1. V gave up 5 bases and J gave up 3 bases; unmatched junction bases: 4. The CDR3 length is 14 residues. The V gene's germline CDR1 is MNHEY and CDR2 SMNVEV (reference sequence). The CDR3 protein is CASSRRQGTDTQYF. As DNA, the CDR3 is TGTGCCAGCAGTCGTAGACAGGGGACAGATACGCAGTATTTT.

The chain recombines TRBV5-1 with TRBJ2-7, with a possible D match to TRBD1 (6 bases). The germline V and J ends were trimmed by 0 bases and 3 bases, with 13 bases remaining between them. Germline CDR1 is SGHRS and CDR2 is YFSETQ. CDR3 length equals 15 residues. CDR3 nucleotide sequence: TGCGCCAGCAGCTTGGGATATGGGGGCCACTACGAGCAGTACTTC. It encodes CASSLGYGGHYEQYF. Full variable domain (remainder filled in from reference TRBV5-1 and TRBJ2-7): KAGVTQTPRYLIKTRGQQVTLSCSPISGHRSVSWYQQTPGQGLQFLFEYFSETQRNKGNFPGRFSGRQFSNSRSEMNVSTLELGDSALYLCASSLGYGGHYEQYFGPGTRLTVT.

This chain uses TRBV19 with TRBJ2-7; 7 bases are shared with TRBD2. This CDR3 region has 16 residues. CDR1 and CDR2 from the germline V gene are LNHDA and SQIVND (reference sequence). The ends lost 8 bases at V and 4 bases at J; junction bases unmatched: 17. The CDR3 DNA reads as TGTGCCAGTGAGGGGCGACGGGGGGAGTCTCAGTACGAGCAGTACTTC. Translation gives CASEGRRGESQYEQYF.

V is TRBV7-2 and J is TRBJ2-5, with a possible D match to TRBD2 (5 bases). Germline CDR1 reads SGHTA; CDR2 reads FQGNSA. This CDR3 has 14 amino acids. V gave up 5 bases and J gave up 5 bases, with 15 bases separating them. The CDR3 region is CASSGRRVGETQYF. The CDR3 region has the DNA TGTGCCAGCAGCGGACGGCGGGTAGGGGAGACCCAGTACTTC. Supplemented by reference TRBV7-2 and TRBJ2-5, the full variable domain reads GAGVSQSPSNKVTEKGKDVELRCDPISGHTALYWYRQSLGQGLEFLIYFQGNSAPDKSGLPSDRFSAERTGGSVSTLTIQRTQQEDSAVYLCASSGRRVGETQYFGPGTRLLVL.

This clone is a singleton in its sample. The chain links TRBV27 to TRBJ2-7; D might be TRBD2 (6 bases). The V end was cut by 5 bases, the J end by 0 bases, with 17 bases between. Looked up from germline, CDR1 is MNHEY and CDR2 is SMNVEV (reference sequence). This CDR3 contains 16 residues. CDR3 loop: CASSPSPGLHSYEQYF. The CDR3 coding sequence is TGTGCCAGCAGTCCCTCCCCGGGACTGCACTCCTACGAGCAGTACTTC.

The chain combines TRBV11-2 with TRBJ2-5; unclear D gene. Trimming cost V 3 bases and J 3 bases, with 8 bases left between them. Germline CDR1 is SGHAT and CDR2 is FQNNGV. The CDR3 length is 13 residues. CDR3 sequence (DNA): TGTGCCAGCAGCTTTGGGCAGAAAGAGACCCAGTACTTC. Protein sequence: CASSFGQKETQYF.

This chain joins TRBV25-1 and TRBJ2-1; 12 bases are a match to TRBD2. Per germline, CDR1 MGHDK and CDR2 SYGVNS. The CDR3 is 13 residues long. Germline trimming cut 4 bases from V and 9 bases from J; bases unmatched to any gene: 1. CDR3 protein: CASSALAGGEQFF. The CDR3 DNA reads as TGTGCCAGCAGTGCACTAGCGGGAGGTGAGCAGTTCTTC.

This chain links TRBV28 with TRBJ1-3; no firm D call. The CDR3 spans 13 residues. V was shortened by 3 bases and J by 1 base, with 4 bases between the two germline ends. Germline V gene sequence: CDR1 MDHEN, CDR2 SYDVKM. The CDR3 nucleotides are TGTGCCAGCAGTTTCCGGTCTGGAAACACCATATATTTT. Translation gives CASSFRSGNTIYF.

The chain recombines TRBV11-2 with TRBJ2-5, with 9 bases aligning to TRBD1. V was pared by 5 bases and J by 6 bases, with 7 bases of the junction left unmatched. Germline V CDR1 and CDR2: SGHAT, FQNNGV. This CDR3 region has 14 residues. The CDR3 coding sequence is TGTGCCAGCAGCAAAAACAGGGGGCAACAGACCCAGTACTTC. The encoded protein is CASSKNRGQQTQYF.

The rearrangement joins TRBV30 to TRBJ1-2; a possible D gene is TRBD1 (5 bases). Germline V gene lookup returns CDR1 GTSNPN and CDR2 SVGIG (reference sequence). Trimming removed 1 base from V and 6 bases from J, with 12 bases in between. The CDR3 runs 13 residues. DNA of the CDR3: TGTGCCTGGAGTGGGGGGGAGGTCGATGGCTACACCTTC. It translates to CAWSGGEVDGYTF.

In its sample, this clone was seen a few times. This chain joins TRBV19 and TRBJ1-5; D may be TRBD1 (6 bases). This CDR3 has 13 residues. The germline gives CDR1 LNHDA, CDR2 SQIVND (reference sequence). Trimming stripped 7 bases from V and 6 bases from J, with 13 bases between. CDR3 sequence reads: CASNIWGRQPQHF. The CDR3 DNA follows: TGTGCCAGTAATATCTGGGGGCGTCAGCCCCAGCATTTT.

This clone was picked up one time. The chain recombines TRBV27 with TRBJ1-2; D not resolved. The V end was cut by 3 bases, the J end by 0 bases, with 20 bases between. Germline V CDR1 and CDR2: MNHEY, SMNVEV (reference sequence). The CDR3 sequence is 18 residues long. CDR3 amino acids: CASSFGRAKTSANYGYTF. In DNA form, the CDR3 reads TGTGCCAGCAGTTTTGGGAGAGCGAAGACGTCAGCTAACTATGGCTACACCTTC.

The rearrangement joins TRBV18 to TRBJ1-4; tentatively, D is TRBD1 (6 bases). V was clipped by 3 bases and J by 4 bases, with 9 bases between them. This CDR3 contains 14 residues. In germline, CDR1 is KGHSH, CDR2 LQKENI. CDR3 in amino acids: CASSPTGNNEKLFF. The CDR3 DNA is TGTGCCAGCTCACCTACAGGGAATAATGAAAAACTGTTTTTT.

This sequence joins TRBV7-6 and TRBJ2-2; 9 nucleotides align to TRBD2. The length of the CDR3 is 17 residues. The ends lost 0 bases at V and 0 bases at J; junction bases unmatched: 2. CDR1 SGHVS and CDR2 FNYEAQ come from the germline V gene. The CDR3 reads CASSLATSGTNTGELFF. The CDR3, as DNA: TGTGCCAGCAGCTTAGCGACTAGCGGAACGAACACCGGGGAGCTGTTTTTT. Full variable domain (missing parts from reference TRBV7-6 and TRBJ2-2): GAGVSQSPRYKVTKRGQDVALRCDPISGHVSLYWYRQALGQGPEFLTYFNYEAQQDKSGLPNDRFSAERPEGSISTLTIQRTEQRDSAMYRCASSLATSGTNTGELFFGEGSRLTVL.

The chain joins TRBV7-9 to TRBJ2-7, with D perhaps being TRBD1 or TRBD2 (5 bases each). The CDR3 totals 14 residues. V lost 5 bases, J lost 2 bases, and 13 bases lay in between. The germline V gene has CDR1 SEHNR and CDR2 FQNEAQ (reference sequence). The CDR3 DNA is TGTGCCAGCAGCGCCGGGACGGGGACCTACGAGCAGTACTTC. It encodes CASSAGTGTYEQYF.